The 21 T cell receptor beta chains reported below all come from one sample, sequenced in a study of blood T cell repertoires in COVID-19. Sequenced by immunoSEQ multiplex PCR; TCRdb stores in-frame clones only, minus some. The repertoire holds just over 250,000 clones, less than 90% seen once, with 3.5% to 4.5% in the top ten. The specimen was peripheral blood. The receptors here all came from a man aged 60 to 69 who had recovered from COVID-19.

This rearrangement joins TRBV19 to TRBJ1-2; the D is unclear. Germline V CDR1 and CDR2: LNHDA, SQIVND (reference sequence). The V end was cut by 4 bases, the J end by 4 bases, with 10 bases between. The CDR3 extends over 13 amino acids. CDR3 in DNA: TGTGCCAGTAGTAACCCCGCGGGCTATGGCTACACCTTC. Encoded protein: CASSNPAGYGYTF.

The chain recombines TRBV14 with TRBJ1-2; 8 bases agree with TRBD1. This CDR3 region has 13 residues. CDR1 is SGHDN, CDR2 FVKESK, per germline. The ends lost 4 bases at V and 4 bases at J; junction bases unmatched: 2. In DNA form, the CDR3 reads TGTGCCAGCAGCCGACAGGGGATCTATGGCTACACCTTC. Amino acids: CASSRQGIYGYTF.

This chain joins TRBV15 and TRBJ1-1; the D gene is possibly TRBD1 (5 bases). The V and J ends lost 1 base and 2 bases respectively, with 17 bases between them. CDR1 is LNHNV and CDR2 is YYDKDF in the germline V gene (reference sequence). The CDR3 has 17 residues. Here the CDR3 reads CATSRVLGWTSNTEAFF. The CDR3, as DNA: TGTGCCACCAGCAGAGTTCTGGGGTGGACAAGTAACACTGAAGCTTTCTTT.

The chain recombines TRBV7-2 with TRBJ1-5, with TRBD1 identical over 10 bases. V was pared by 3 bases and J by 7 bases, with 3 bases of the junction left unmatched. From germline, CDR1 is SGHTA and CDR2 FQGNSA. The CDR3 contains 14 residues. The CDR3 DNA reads TGTGCCAGCAGCTTGACAGGGGGCGAACAGCCCCAGCATTTT. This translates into CASSLTGGEQPQHF. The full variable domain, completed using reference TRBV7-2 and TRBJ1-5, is GAGVSQSPSNKVTEKGKDVELRCDPISGHTALYWYRQSLGQGLEFLIYFQGNSAPDKSGLPSDRFSAERTGGSVSTLTIQRTQQEDSAVYLCASSLTGGEQPQHFGDGTRLSIL.

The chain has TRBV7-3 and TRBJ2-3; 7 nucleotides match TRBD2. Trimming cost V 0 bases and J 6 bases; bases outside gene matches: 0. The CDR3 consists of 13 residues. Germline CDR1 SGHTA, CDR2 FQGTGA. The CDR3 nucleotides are TGTGCCAGCAGCTTAACGGGAGGGGATACGCAGTATTTT. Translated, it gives CASSLTGGDTQYF.

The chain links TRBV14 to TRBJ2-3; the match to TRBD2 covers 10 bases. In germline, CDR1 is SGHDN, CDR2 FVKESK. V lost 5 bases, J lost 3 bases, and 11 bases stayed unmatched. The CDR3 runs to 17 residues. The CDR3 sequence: CASSFGAGTSETDTQYF. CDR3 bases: TGTGCCAGCAGCTTCGGGGCCGGGACTAGCGAAACAGATACGCAGTATTTT.

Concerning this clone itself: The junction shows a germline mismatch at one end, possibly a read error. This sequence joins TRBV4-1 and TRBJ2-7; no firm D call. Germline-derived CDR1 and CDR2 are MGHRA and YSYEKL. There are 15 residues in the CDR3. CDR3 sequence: CASSKDDMSSYEQYF. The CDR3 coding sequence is TGCGCCAGCAGCAAAGACGACATGAGCTCCTACGAGCAGTACTTC.

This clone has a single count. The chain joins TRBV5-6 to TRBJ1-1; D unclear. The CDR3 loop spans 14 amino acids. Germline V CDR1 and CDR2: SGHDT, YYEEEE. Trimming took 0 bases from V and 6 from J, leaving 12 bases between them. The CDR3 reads CASSLGWGDSEAFF. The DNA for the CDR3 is TGTGCCAGCAGCTTGGGATGGGGAGACTCTGAAGCTTTCTTT. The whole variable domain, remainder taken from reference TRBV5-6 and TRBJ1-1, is DAGVTQSPTHLIKTRGQQVTLRCSPKSGHDTVSWYQQALGQGPQFIFQYYEEEERQRGNFPDRFSGHQFPNYSSELNVNALLLGDSALYLCASSLGWGDSEAFFGQGTRLTVV.

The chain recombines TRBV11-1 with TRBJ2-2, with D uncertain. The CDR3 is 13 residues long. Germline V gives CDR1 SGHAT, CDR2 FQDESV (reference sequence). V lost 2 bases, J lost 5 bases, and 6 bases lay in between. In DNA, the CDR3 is TGTGCCAGCAGCTTAATATCGACCGGGGAGCTGTTTTTT. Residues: CASSLISTGELFF.

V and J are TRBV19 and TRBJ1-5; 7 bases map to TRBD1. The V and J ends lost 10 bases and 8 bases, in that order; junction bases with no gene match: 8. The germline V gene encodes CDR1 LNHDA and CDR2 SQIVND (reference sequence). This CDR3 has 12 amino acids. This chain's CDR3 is CATATGLEPQHF. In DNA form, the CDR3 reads TGTGCCACCGCGACAGGGCTTGAGCCCCAGCATTTT.

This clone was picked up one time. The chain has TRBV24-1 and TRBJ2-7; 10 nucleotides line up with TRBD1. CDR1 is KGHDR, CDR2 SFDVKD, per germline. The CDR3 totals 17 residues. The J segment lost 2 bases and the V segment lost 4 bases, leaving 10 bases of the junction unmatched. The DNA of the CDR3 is TGTGCCACCAGTGACAGTGGACAGGGGGTGAGACCCTACGAGCAGTACTTC. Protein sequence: CATSDSGQGVRPYEQYF.

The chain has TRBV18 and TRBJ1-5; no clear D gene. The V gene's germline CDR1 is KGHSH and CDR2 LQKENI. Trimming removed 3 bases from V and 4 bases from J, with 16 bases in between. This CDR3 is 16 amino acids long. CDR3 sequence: CASSPTPAGFNQPQHF. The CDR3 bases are TGTGCCAGCTCACCTACGCCGGCGGGGTTTAATCAGCCCCAGCATTTT.

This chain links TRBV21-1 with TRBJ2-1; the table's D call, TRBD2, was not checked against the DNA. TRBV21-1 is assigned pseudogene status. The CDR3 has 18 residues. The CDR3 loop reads CASSKAALTSGEDNEQFF. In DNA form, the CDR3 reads TGTGCCAGCAGCAAAGCAGCCCTTACTAGCGGGGAGGACAATGAGCAGTTCTTC.

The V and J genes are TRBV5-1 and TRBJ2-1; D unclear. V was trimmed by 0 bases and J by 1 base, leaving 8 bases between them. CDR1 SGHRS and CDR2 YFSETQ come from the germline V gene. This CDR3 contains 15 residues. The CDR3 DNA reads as TGCGCCAGCAGCTTGGTGCAACAGTCCTACAATGAGCAGTTCTTC. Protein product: CASSLVQQSYNEQFF.

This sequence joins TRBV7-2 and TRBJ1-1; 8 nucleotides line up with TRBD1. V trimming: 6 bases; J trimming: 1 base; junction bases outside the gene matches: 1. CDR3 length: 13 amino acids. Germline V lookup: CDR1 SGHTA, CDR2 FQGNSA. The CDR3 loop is CASRDRGNTEAFF. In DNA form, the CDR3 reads TGTGCCAGCAGAGACAGGGGGAACACTGAAGCTTTCTTT. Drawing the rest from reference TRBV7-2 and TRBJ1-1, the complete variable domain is GAGVSQSPSNKVTEKGKDVELRCDPISGHTALYWYRQSLGQGLEFLIYFQGNSAPDKSGLPSDRFSAERTGGSVSTLTIQRTQQEDSAVYLCASRDRGNTEAFFGQGTRLTVV.

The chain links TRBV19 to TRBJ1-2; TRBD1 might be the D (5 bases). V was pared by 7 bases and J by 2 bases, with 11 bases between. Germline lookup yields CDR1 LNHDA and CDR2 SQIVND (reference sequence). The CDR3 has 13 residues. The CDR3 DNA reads TGTGCCAGTAATCAGGGATCGAACTATGGCTACACCTTC. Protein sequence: CASNQGSNYGYTF.

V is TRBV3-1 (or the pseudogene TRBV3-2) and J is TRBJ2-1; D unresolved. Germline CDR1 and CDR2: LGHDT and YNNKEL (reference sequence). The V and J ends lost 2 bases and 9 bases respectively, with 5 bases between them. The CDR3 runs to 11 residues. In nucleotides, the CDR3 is TGTGCCAGCAGCCAAACCGGTGAGCAGTTCTTC. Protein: CASSQTGEQFF.

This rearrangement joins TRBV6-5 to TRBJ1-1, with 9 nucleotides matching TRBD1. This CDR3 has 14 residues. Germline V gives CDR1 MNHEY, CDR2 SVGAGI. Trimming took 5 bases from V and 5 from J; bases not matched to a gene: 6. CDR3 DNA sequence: TGTGCCAGCAGTCACCGGGACAGGGTTACTGAAGCTTTCTTT. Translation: CASSHRDRVTEAFF.

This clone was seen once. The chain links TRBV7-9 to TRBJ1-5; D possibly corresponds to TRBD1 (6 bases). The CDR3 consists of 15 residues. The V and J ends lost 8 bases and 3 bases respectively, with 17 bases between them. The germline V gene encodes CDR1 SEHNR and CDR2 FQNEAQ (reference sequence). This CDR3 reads CASSLGHRVNQPQHF. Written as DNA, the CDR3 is TGTGCCAGCTCTTTGGGCCACAGGGTCAATCAGCCCCAGCATTTT.

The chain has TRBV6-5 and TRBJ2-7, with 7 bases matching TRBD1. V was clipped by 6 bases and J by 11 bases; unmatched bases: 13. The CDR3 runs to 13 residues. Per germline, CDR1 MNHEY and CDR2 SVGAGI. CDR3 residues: CASRGTEGFLEYF. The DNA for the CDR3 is TGTGCCAGCAGGGGGACAGAGGGCTTTTTAGAGTACTTC.

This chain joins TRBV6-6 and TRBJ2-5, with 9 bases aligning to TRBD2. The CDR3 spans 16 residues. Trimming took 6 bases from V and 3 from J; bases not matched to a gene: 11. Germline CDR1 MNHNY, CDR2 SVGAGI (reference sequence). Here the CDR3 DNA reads TGTGCCAGCAGCCTAGCCCGGCGGGGGGGGGAAGAGACCCAGTACTTC. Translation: CASSLARRGGEETQYF.